Shown below are 10 T cell receptor beta chains from a single sample sequenced in a study of T cell repertoires in cytomegalovirus infection (dated by TCRdb to between 2018 and 2020). Reads for this sample came from an Illumina HiSeq 1500. The raw public reads went through TCRdb reprocessing: fastp at Q25, MiXCR clone calling, in-frame beta chains kept. Each entry is one CDR3 protein sequence, shown with its most common DNA and genes. In all, the sample holds approximately 500,000 distinct CDR3 sequences, and about 11% of those were seen once. The ten most abundant clones make up 10% to 13% of the sample. The source material was PBMCs. The receptors derive from a human donor in good health (CMV status not recorded). Some clones in this sample may be carry-over from other donors' samples.

This clonotype was picked up many times. V gene TRBV3-1 combines with J gene TRBJ1-2, with 7 bases fitting TRBD1. The V gene end was trimmed by 3 bases and the J gene end by 0 bases; junction bases not matched to a gene: 10. The germline V gene has CDR1 LGHDT and CDR2 YNNKEL (reference sequence). This CDR3 region has 17 residues. The CDR3 here is CASSHEYSGTANYGYTF. CDR3 nucleotide sequence: TGTGCCAGCAGCCACGAATACTCCGGGACAGCTAACTATGGCTACACCTTC.

In regard to this clonotype: Just one base apart from a much larger clone, this may be a read error. The chain couples TRBV7-9 to TRBJ2-5; 9 bases map to TRBD1. This CDR3 contains 14 residues. CDR1 is SEHNR, CDR2 FQNEAQ, per germline (reference sequence). In nucleotides, the CDR3 is TGTACCAGCAGCTGGACAGGGGACCAAGAGACCCAGTACTTC. Encoded protein: CTSSWTGDQETQYF.

Ten or more counts support this clonotype. The CDR3 reads CASSPRTSGPYEQYF. The CDR3 bases are TGTGCCAGCAGCCCTCGGACTAGCGGGCCCTACGAGCAGTACTTC. This rearrangement joins TRBV14 to TRBJ2-7, with 11 bases fitting TRBD2. This CDR3 contains 15 residues. After removal of 4 bases from V and 2 bases from J, the junction contained 4 bases not matched to a gene. Germline assignment: CDR1 SGHDN and CDR2 FVKESK.

This clonotype was observed at least ten times. The chain uses TRBV19 and TRBJ1-5; D gene uncertain. The CDR3 covers 16 residues. V gave up 0 bases and J gave up 1 base, with 10 bases separating them. The germline CDR1 and CDR2 sequences are LNHDA and SQIVND (reference sequence). The DNA for the CDR3 is TGTGCCAGTAGTATAGAACAGCCAGGAAGCAATCAGCCCCAGCATTTT. This translates into CASSIEQPGSNQPQHF.

This clonotype was recorded many times. V and J are TRBV7-9 and TRBJ1-5; D call uncertain. This CDR3 region has 13 residues. The germline CDR1 and CDR2 sequences are SEHNR and FQNEAQ (reference sequence). Trimming took off 0 bases at V and 7 bases at J, with 7 bases between the two ends. CDR3 nucleotides: TGTGCCAGCAGCTTAGCAGGAGAGCAGCCCCAGCATTTT. Translated: CASSLAGEQPQHF.

This clonotype was counted between two and nine times. This chain links TRBV14 with TRBJ2-7; TRBD2 matches at 7 bases. The J segment lost 5 bases and the V segment lost 1 base, leaving 23 bases of the junction unmatched. The CDR3 covers 20 residues. CDR1 is SGHDN, CDR2 FVKESK, per germline. CDR3 protein: CASSQVGWGRTGGRINEQYF. CDR3 sequence (DNA): TGTGCCAGCAGCCAAGTAGGGTGGGGACGTACGGGGGGAAGGATCAACGAGCAGTACTTC. Together with reference TRBV14 and TRBJ2-7, the CDR3 gives the full variable domain: EAGVTQFPSHSVIEKGQTVTLRCDPISGHDNLYWYRRVMGKEIKFLLHFVKESKQDESGMPNNRFLAERTGGTYSTLKVQPAELEDSGVYFCASSQVGWGRTGGRINEQYFGPGTRLTVT.

There are many counts of this clonotype. V is TRBV7-2 and J is TRBJ2-1; 9 bases line up with TRBD2. Germline CDR1 reads SGHTA; CDR2 reads FQGNSA. The J segment lost 15 bases and the V segment lost 0 bases, leaving 6 bases of the junction unmatched. This CDR3 has 13 residues. The CDR3 reads CASSLAIAGESFF. In DNA form, the CDR3 reads TGTGCCAGCAGCTTAGCGATAGCGGGGGAGTCGTTCTTC.

This clonotype was seen only a few times. The V and J genes are TRBV2 and TRBJ2-1, with no clear D. Germline lookup yields CDR1 SNHLY and CDR2 FYNNEI. Deletions cut 1 base from V and 3 bases from J, with 10 bases between. This CDR3 is 15 amino acids long. The DNA of the CDR3 is TGTGCCAGCAGTGAAGAGGTTGGCTACTACAATGAGCAGTTCTTC. Its translation is CASSEEVGYYNEQFF.

The sample holds many counts of this clonotype. The chain recombines TRBV7-2 with TRBJ2-2, with 16 bases fitting TRBD2. V was clipped by 5 bases and J by 6 bases; unmatched bases: 12. This CDR3 is built from 19 residues. In germline, CDR1 is SGHTA, CDR2 FQGNSA. Here the CDR3 DNA reads TGTGCCAGCAGCCCCACGGGGACTAGCGGGGGGGCCAGAGCCGGGGAGCTGTTTTTT. This codes for CASSPTGTSGGARAGELFF.

This clonotype was observed a handful of times. The chain joins TRBV3-1 to TRBJ1-1; TRBD1 is a possible D gene (5 bases). This CDR3 has 14 amino acids. V was cut by 0 bases and J by 4 bases, with 9 bases left in between. From germline, CDR1 is LGHDT and CDR2 YNNKEL (reference sequence). CDR3 in amino acids: CASSQDRRVTEAFF. The CDR3 nucleotides are TGTGCCAGCAGCCAAGATCGCAGGGTCACTGAAGCTTTCTTT. Drawing the rest from reference TRBV3-1 and TRBJ1-1, the complete variable domain is DTAVSQTPKYLVTQMGNDKSIKCEQNLGHDTMYWYKQDSKKFLKIMFSYNNKELIINETVPNRFSPKSPDKAHLNLHINSLELGDSAVYFCASSQDRRVTEAFFGQGTRLTVV.